This T cell receptor beta chain emerged from a study of T cell responses to AZD1222 COVID-19 vaccine. Trimming removed 3 bases from V and 0 bases from J, with 2 bases in between. There are 13 residues in the CDR3. Germline V gives CDR1 SSHAT, CDR2 FNYEAQ (reference sequence). Repertoires were generated with immunoSEQ multiplex PCR, while TCRdb's copy carries only in-frame clones and drops some. This table holds under 140,000 clones, about 90% found once. The sequence derives from an adult who received the AZD1222 COVID-19 vaccine. The material sequenced was peripheral blood, taken 28 days after the second AZD1222 dose. This chain links TRBV7-7 with TRBJ2-2, with D unresolved. This CDR3 is CASSFPNTGELFF. The CDR3 bases are TGTGCCAGCAGCTTTCCGAACACCGGGGAGCTGTTTTTT.